The 4 T cell receptor beta chains given below trace back to one sample, sequenced in a study of OX40 agonist ivuxolimab in advanced cancers. The assay was immunoSEQ multiplex PCR, and TCRdb's table has in-frame clones only and misses some. The repertoire has fewer than 4,000 clones, 92% of them found once; the top ten carry about 1.8%. The sample consisted of CD4+ or CD8+ T cells sorted from blood, taken in a trial of the OX40 agonist ivuxolimab. These receptors were obtained from an adult with an advanced solid tumor such as melanoma, head and neck, liver or kidney cancer.

This chain uses TRBV5-1 with TRBJ2-7, with D unclear. The CDR3 covers 14 residues. The germline V gene encodes CDR1 SGHRS and CDR2 YFSETQ. V lost 2 bases, J lost 0 bases, and 9 bases lay in between. CDR3 coding DNA: TGCGCCAGCAGCTTCGGCCCCAGCTCCTACGAGCAGTACTTC. Translating it yields CASSFGPSSYEQYF.

The V gene is TRBV4-3, the J gene TRBJ2-5; 9 bases agree with TRBD2. Per the germline V gene, CDR1 is LGHNA and CDR2 is YSLEER. V gave up 0 bases and J gave up 4 bases; unmatched junction bases: 6. CDR3 size: 16 residues. CDR3 residues: CASSQDLRGGGETQYF. CDR3 bases: TGCGCCAGCAGCCAAGATTTGCGGGGGGGCGGAGAGACCCAGTACTTC.

The chain employs TRBV28 and TRBJ2-7, with a tentative D call TRBD2 (5 bases). Germline assignment: CDR1 MDHEN and CDR2 SYDVKM. The CDR3 consists of 17 residues. Trimming removed 5 bases from V and 5 bases from J, with 25 bases in between. CDR3 nucleotides: TGTGCCAGCAGTCTACGGACTCCGACACCCTATCCCCACGAGCAGTACTTC. Translating it yields CASSLRTPTPYPHEQYF.

The V call is TRBV12-5, the J call TRBJ1-4, with no clear D. The germline V gene encodes CDR1 LGHNT and CDR2 FRNRAP. The CDR3 runs to 15 residues. Between the trimmed V and J ends, which lost 0 bases and 7 bases, there was a span of 12 bases. The CDR3 region has the DNA TGTGCTAGTGGTTTGGTATCGGGAGTTGGTGAAAAACTGTTTTTT. Protein sequence: CASGLVSGVGEKLFF.